This TCR beta chain stems from a study of T-cell memory formation after mild COVID-19. Study-level results: The finding that pre-infection memory included some responding clones suggested that cross-reactive memory joined. Researchers report contracting CD4+ clones mostly in CM and EM, with CD8+ clones in EMRA.

This clonotype has more than one count but fewer than ten. Its specificity is not known. TCRdb re-called the 5' RACE reads with MiXCR, one entry per CDR3 protein. Found here are hundreds of thousands of distinct CDR3 sequences, roughly a fifth of them singletons; the top ten hold roughly 9.1%. V was cut by 3 bases and J by 3 bases, with 14 bases left in between. Per the germline V gene, CDR1 is LNHDA and CDR2 is SQIVND (reference sequence). The CDR3 consists of 15 residues. The rearrangement joins TRBV19 to TRBJ1-1; no clear D. This sequence originates from an adult woman who had mild COVID-19 (a few samples of this study predate the infection). Cell type and time point are not known. The source material was PBMCs or a T cell subset sorted from them (not recorded which). The CDR3, as DNA: TGTGCCAGTAGTATTCCCCGATTAAGGGACACTGAAGCTTTCTTT. Translation: CASSIPRLRDTEAFF.